Included here is one T cell receptor beta chain sequence, with context. Only in-frame clones appear in the TCRdb table, and some are missing; sequencing was by immunoSEQ multiplex PCR. The repertoire holds around 340,000 clones, roughly 86% seen once, with approximately 1% in the top ten. The data were taken from a study of blood T cell repertoires in COVID-19. Whole-study context: Sources were T cells, B-cell-depleted T cells, or PBMCs; the material itself was cDNA or gDNA.

The V gene end was trimmed by 6 bases and the J gene end by 7 bases; junction bases not matched to a gene: 4. Germline assignment: CDR1 WSHSY and CDR2 SAAADI. The CDR3 totals 13 residues. Enrolled through a virtual design, the participants were between roughly 18 and 100 years of age and came from some 25 US areas. Assignments of participants to cohorts depended upon their own reported clinical history. This chain uses TRBV10-2 with TRBJ2-2, with 8 bases lining up with TRBD1. What was sequenced was PBMCs or T cells enriched from blood (not recorded which). The TCR sequence derives from a woman aged 25 to 39 who had been exposed to COVID-19. The CDR3 DNA follows: TGCGCCAGCAGCAGACAGGGGTTCGGGGAGCTGTTTTTT. This translates into CASSRQGFGELFF.